Detailed here is one TCR beta chain. In the original processing: Reference gene primer amplification gave nucleated cell count estimates. Using immunoSEQ multiplex PCR, the repertoire was profiled, and TCRdb retains in-frame clones only, with some absent. That table is the source of V, J and clone size, and D and trimming were worked out from the DNA. The sample lists around 170,000 clones; roughly four fifths were seen once. Germline CDR1 reads MDHEN; CDR2 reads SYDVKM. With V trimmed by 8 bases and J by 0 bases, 3 bases remained unmatched. This CDR3 contains 14 residues. Seattle patients were enrolled while actively infected and followed longitudinally. The sample belongs to a study of blood T cell repertoires in COVID-19.

The material sequenced was peripheral blood. The origin of this receptor is a woman between 70 and 85 years old with COVID-19, enrolled during active disease. V usage is TRBV28 and J usage is TRBJ1-1, with 10 bases identical to TRBD1. CDR3 amino acids: CASGTGAMNTEAFF. The CDR3 nucleotides are TGTGCCAGCGGGACAGGGGCCATGAACACTGAAGCTTTCTTT. Based on the CDR3 plus reference TRBV28 and TRBJ1-1, the full variable domain is DVKVTQSSRYLVKRTGEKVFLECVQDMDHENMFWYRQDPGLGLRLIYFSYDVKMKEKGDIPEGYSVSREKKERFSLILESASTNQTSMYLCASGTGAMNTEAFFGQGTRLTVV.